One sample yielded the 27 T cell receptor beta chains listed below, sequenced in a study of vaccination and CD4 T cells after COVID-19 (dated by TCRdb to 2022 to 2024). Explained via the paper, the treatment or condition label denotes: roughly nine-day PBMC culture with coronavirus spike peptide pools or control peptides (ViraFEST assay). For these TCRs, the target antigens are not known. Receptors were amplified or captured by PCR. These reads were obtained on an Illumina iSeq 100. TCR sequencing of DNA from cultured CD4+ T cells used the Oncomine TCR Beta short-read assay at the Johns Hopkins FTIC core. The public reads were quality trimmed at Q25 with fastp and then assembled into clones with MiXCR by TCRdb, keeping productive beta chains. Each entry is one CDR3 protein sequence, shown with its most common DNA and genes. The sample table contains 13,000 to 15,000 distinct CDR3 sequences; only one count was recorded for about 30% of them. The biggest ten clones account for about 10% of the sample.

Sequenced material: CD4+ T cells from blood, cultured in vitro, taken after SARS-CoV-2 vaccination. The origin of the receptors is a human donor who had recovered from COVID-19.

Details on this clonotype: A read error may produce the germline difference seen at one junction end. V and J are TRBV28 and TRBJ2-1; 7 positions match TRBD2. CDR3 size: 15 residues. CDR1 and CDR2 from the germline V gene are MDHEN and SYDVKM. CDR3 loop: CVSSLPGLGRDEQFF. In DNA, the CDR3 is TGTGTCAGCAGTTTACCCGGACTAGGTAGGGATGAGCAGTTCTTC.

By share, this clonotype ranks as medium-sized. The V call is TRBV21-1, the J call TRBJ2-5. TRBV21-1 is a pseudogene. This CDR3 is built from 13 residues. In nucleotides, the CDR3 is TGTGCCAGCAGTTTGTGGGGTAAGGAGACCCAGTACTTC. Its protein product is CASSLWGKETQYF.

For the CDR3, the DNA is TGTGCCAGCAGAAGACTAGCGGGCCTCGTAGCCTACGAGCAGTACTTC. It yields the protein CASRRLAGLVAYEQYF. The chain uses TRBV27 and TRBJ2-7; 10 bases are shared with TRBD2. Germline lookup yields CDR1 MNHEY and CDR2 SMNVEV (reference sequence). The CDR3 length is 16 residues. V was clipped by 6 bases and J by 2 bases; unmatched bases: 10.

V gene TRBV12-3 or TRBV12-4 combines with J gene TRBJ2-1; 12 bases are a match to TRBD2. The CDR3 spans 17 residues. V lost 5 bases and J lost 4; bases outside the gene matches: 9. In DNA form, the CDR3 reads TGTGCCAGCAGTCTGACTAGCGGGAGTATCCTATACAATGAGCAGTTCTTC. Translating gives CASSLTSGSILYNEQFF.

This clonotype came up a few times. The rearrangement joins TRBV7-8 to TRBJ2-1; D unclear. Deletions cut 3 bases from V and 2 bases from J, with 8 bases between. CDR1 is SGHVS, CDR2 FQNEAQ, per germline. This CDR3 contains 14 residues. CDR3 loop: CASSLKTTYNEQFF. The CDR3 DNA is TGTGCCAGCAGCTTGAAAACAACCTACAATGAGCAGTTCTTC.

V is TRBV27 and J is TRBJ2-7, with D tentatively TRBD2 (6 bases). V lost 4 bases and J lost 1, with 23 bases in between. The CDR3 spans 18 residues. The V gene's germline CDR1 is MNHEY and CDR2 SMNVEV (reference sequence). The CDR3 DNA sequence: TGTGCCAGCAGTTCTACGCCCCCAGCCGGAAGCGGGTCCTACGAGCAGTACTTC. This gives the protein CASSSTPPAGSGSYEQYF.

J is TRBJ2-7 and V is TRBV11-2; a possible D gene is TRBD2 (5 bases). This CDR3 region has 13 residues. Deletions cut 1 base from V and 4 bases from J, with 8 bases between. CDR1 and CDR2 from the germline V gene are SGHAT and FQNNGV. CDR3 sequence: CASSLGRGYEQYF. The CDR3 DNA sequence: TGTGCCAGCAGCTTAGGGCGCGGGTACGAGCAGTACTTC.

This clonotype was found a few times. The chain joins TRBV6-1 to TRBJ2-3; D gene ambiguous. The CDR3 totals 14 residues. V lost 2 bases and J lost 2, with 8 bases in between. Per germline, CDR1 MNHNS and CDR2 SASEGT. CDR3 protein: CASSENYNTDTQYF. In nucleotides, the CDR3 is TGTGCCAGCAGTGAAAACTATAACACAGATACGCAGTATTTT.

A few counts support this clonotype. The chain is built from TRBV20-1 and TRBJ1-6, with D possibly TRBD1 on 6 matching bases. This CDR3 contains 14 residues. Germline V gene sequence: CDR1 DFQATT, CDR2 SNEGSKA (reference sequence). The germline V and J ends were trimmed by 6 bases and 7 bases, with 16 bases remaining between them. The CDR3 region has the DNA TGCAGTGCCCCGGACAGACCCGGGAATTCACCCCTCCACTTT. Amino acid sequence: CSAPDRPGNSPLHF.

This clonotype has just a few counts. This chain connects TRBV20-1 to TRBJ2-1; no firm D call. The germline V gene encodes CDR1 DFQATT and CDR2 SNEGSKA (reference sequence). The CDR3 contains 15 residues. Trimming left V 1 base short and J 2 bases short, with 12 bases between. CDR3 region: CSARGAGSPYNEQFF. CDR3 coding DNA: TGCAGTGCTAGAGGAGCAGGCTCTCCCTACAATGAGCAGTTCTTC.

The chain couples TRBV7-3 to TRBJ2-3; D gene uncertain. Looked up from germline, CDR1 is SGHTA and CDR2 is FQGTGA. V lost 2 bases, J lost 0 bases, and 9 bases lay in between. The CDR3 has 15 residues. In nucleotides, the CDR3 is TGTGCCAGCAGCTTAGGTATCTGGAGCACAGATACGCAGTATTTT. Amino acid sequence: CASSLGIWSTDTQYF. Drawing the rest from reference TRBV7-3 and TRBJ2-3, the complete variable domain is GAGVSQTPSNKVTEKGKYVELRCDPISGHTALYWYRQSLGQGPEFLIYFQGTGAADDSGLPNDRFFAVRPEGSVSTLKIQRTERGDSAVYLCASSLGIWSTDTQYFGPGTRLTVL.

This clonotype was counted only a few times. This chain joins TRBV6-1 and TRBJ2-3; 8 nucleotides agree with TRBD1. This CDR3 spans 16 amino acids. CDR1 and CDR2 (germline): MNHNS, SASEGT. The ends lost 7 bases at V and 9 bases at J; junction bases unmatched: 18. The CDR3 spells CASTRAYGQGARTQYF. The CDR3 DNA follows: TGTGCCAGCACCAGGGCTTACGGCCAGGGGGCTCGGACGCAGTATTTT.

This clonotype was detected only a few times. V usage is TRBV20-1 and J usage is TRBJ2-1, with 7 bases matching TRBD1. The V gene end was trimmed by 6 bases and the J gene end by 5 bases; junction bases not matched to a gene: 10. In germline, CDR1 is DFQATT, CDR2 SNEGSKA (reference sequence). The CDR3 is 14 amino acids. CDR3 amino acids: CSAGHRGRNNEQFF. As DNA, the CDR3 is TGCAGTGCCGGCCACAGGGGACGGAACAATGAGCAGTTCTTC.

This chain links TRBV12-3 or TRBV12-4 with TRBJ1-1; D not resolved. With 7 bases removed from V and 0 bases from J, the gap between germline ends came to 15 bases. The CDR3 spans 15 residues. CDR3 region: CASTTMGAMNTEAFF. Here the CDR3 DNA reads TGTGCCAGCACAACAATGGGCGCCATGAACACTGAAGCTTTCTTT.

CDR3 DNA sequence: TGCGCCAGCAGCTTGCGTCCCGACAGGCCTCCCACACCACGTCTAAACTACGAGCAGTACTTC. Translation: CASSLRPDRPPTPRLNYEQYF. The chain is built from TRBV5-1 and TRBJ2-7; possible D gene TRBD1, 6 bases. V was clipped by 1 base and J by 3 bases, with 32 bases between them. CDR1 is SGHRS and CDR2 is YFSETQ in the germline V gene. This CDR3 region has 21 residues.

This chain connects TRBV4-3 to TRBJ2-4; D not certain. The CDR3 is 14 residues long. Trimming took off 5 bases at V and 6 bases at J, with 14 bases between the two ends. Germline V gene sequence: CDR1 LGHNA, CDR2 YSLEER. In DNA form, the CDR3 reads TGCGCCAGCAGCGGCGAACGATTTAGAAACATTCAGTACTTC. Translating it yields CASSGERFRNIQYF.

The gene calls are TRBV4-3 and TRBJ1-2, with 7 bases aligning to TRBD1. The J segment lost 6 bases and the V segment lost 8 bases, leaving 9 bases of the junction unmatched. This CDR3 spans 13 amino acids. Germline assignment: CDR1 LGHNA and CDR2 YSLEER. The CDR3 loop is CASSKQGHDGYTF. The CDR3 DNA reads TGCGCCAGCTCCAAACAGGGGCATGATGGCTACACCTTC.

A few counts support this clonotype. The rearrangement uses TRBV7-7 and TRBJ2-5; possibly TRBD2 for D (5 bases). The CDR3 is made up of 14 amino acids. V lost 5 bases and J 1 base, leaving 11 bases between the germline ends. From germline, CDR1 is SSHAT and CDR2 FNYEAQ (reference sequence). As DNA, the CDR3 is TGTGCCAGCAGCATCAGCGGACTCCAAGAGACCCAGTACTTC. It codes for CASSISGLQETQYF.

The chain has TRBV4-3 and TRBJ1-1; 9 bases map to TRBD1. The V gene end was trimmed by 1 base and the J gene end by 5 bases; junction bases not matched to a gene: 8. CDR1 and CDR2 (germline): LGHNA, YSLEER. This CDR3 spans 16 amino acids. CDR3 nucleotide sequence: TGCGCCAGCAGCCAAGGGGACAGGGCCAAGTGGACTGAAGCTTTCTTT. This encodes CASSQGDRAKWTEAFF.

Only a few counts were recorded for this clonotype. J is TRBJ1-1 and V is TRBV20-1, with 12 bases matching TRBD1. The CDR3 is 16 amino acids. The V gene end was trimmed by 0 bases and the J gene end by 4 bases; junction bases not matched to a gene: 6. CDR1 and CDR2 from the germline V gene are DFQATT and SNEGSKA (reference sequence). The chain's CDR3 is CSARDGTGGGGTEAFF. CDR3 nucleotide sequence: TGCAGTGCTAGAGACGGGACAGGGGGCGGGGGCACTGAAGCTTTCTTT.

This chain uses TRBV20-1 with TRBJ1-5; D remains unclear. Germline V CDR1 and CDR2: DFQATT, SNEGSKA (reference sequence). CDR3 length: 15 amino acids. Trimming left V 0 bases short and J 3 bases short, with 12 bases between. The CDR3: CSARDWGASNQPQHF. Written as DNA, the CDR3 is TGCAGTGCTAGAGATTGGGGAGCCTCCAATCAGCCCCAGCATTTT.

The chain couples TRBV11-3 to TRBJ1-1, with 7 bases identical to TRBD1. The CDR3 is 15 amino acids. Per the germline V gene, CDR1 is SGHNT and CDR2 is YENEEA. Trimming took 5 bases from V and 1 from J; bases not matched to a gene: 7. The chain's CDR3 is CASSGSRGGNTEAFF. The CDR3 DNA reads TGTGCCAGCAGCGGGAGCAGGGGGGGGAACACTGAAGCTTTCTTT.

This clonotype came up a few times. The rearrangement uses TRBV20-1 and TRBJ2-1; D gene ambiguous. This CDR3 region has 13 residues. Germline assignment: CDR1 DFQATT and CDR2 SNEGSKA (reference sequence). Trimming took 5 bases from V and 5 from J, leaving 13 bases between them. CDR3 residues: CSARSPRNNEQFF. In DNA form, the CDR3 reads TGCAGTGCTCGGAGCCCGAGGAACAATGAGCAGTTCTTC.

This clonotype was counted once. V and J are TRBV6-1 and TRBJ2-2; 9 bases are shared with TRBD2. Germline V gene sequence: CDR1 MNHNS, CDR2 SASEGT. The CDR3 runs 17 residues. V was clipped by 6 bases and J by 4 bases; unmatched bases: 12. This CDR3 is CASSLYSREGGTGELFF. The CDR3 DNA sequence: TGTGCCAGCAGCCTATACTCGCGGGAGGGAGGCACCGGGGAGCTGTTTTTT.

This clonotype showed up just a few times. The chain recombines TRBV27 with TRBJ2-5; D is ambiguous. The germline V gene has CDR1 MNHEY and CDR2 SMNVEV (reference sequence). Trimming stripped 7 bases from V and 1 base from J, with 10 bases between. This CDR3 is 13 amino acids long. The CDR3 loop reads CASKPGPQETQYF. CDR3 coding DNA: TGTGCCAGCAAACCCGGGCCCCAAGAGACCCAGTACTTC.

The chain employs TRBV20-1 and TRBJ1-2; no firm D call. Germline V lookup: CDR1 DFQATT, CDR2 SNEGSKA (reference sequence). Trimming left V 4 bases short and J 5 bases short, with 14 bases between. This CDR3 has 13 amino acids. The CDR3 DNA reads as TGCAGTGCTAAAGTCTACAGCGATTATGGCTACACCTTC. It translates to CSAKVYSDYGYTF.

This clonotype was picked up a small number of times. This chain joins TRBV7-9 and TRBJ1-1, with TRBD1 as a possible D gene (6 bases). V lost 6 bases and J 0 bases, leaving 14 bases between the germline ends. Germline V lookup: CDR1 SEHNR, CDR2 FQNEAQ (reference sequence). This CDR3 has 15 residues. CDR3 amino acids: CASRKRGAMNTEAFF. Here the CDR3 DNA reads TGTGCCAGCAGAAAGAGGGGGGCCATGAACACTGAAGCTTTCTTT.